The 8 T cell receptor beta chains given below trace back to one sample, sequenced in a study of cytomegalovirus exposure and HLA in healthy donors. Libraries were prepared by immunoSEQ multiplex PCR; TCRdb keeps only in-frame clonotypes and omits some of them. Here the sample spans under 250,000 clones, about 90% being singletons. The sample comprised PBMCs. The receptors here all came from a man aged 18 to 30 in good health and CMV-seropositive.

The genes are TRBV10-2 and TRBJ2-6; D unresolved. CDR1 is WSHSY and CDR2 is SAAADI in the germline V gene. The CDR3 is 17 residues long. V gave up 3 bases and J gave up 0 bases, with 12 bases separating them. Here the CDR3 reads CASSEPGPLSGANVLTF. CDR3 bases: TGCGCCAGCAGTGAACCCGGTCCCCTCTCTGGGGCCAACGTCCTGACTTTC.

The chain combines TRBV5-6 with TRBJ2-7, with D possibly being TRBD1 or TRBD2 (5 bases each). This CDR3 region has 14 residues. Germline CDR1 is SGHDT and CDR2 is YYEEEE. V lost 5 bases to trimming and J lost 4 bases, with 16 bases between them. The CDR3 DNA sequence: TGTGCCAGCAGGGCCCGGGACGGACCATACGAGCAGTACTTC. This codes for CASRARDGPYEQYF.

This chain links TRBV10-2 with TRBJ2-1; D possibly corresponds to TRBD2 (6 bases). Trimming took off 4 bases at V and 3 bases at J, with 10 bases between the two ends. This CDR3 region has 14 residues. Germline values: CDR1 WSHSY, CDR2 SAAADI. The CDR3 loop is CASSATGDYNEQFF. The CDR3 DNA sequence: TGCGCCAGCAGTGCGACGGGGGACTACAATGAGCAGTTCTTC.

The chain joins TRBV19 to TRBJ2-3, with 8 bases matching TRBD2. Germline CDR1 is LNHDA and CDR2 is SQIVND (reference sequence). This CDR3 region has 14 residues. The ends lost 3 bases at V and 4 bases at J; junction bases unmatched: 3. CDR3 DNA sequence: TGTGCCAGTAGTATCGTAGCGGGATCAGATACGCAGTATTTT. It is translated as CASSIVAGSDTQYF.

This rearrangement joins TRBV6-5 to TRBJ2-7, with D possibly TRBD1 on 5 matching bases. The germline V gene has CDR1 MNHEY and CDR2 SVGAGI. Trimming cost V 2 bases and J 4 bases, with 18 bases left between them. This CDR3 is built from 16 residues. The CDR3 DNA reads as TGTGCCAGCAGTTACCGAAGCCGTACAGGAAGTTACGAGCAGTACTTC. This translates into CASSYRSRTGSYEQYF.

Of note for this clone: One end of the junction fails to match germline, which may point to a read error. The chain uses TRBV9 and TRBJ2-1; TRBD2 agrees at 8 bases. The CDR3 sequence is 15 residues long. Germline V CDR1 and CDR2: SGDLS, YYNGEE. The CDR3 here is CASTVAGHSYNEQFF. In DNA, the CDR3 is TGTGCCAGCACCGTAGCGGGACACTCCTACAATGAGCAGTTCTTC.

The CDR3 nucleotides read TGCGCCAGCAGAGCCGGGACTAGCGGGAGGAACTACGAGCAGTACTTC. Its translation: CASRAGTSGRNYEQYF. The chain employs TRBV10-2 and TRBJ2-7; 15 positions match TRBD2. CDR3 length: 16 amino acids. V dropped 6 bases and J dropped 3; count of bases not matched to a gene: 6. CDR1 is WSHSY and CDR2 is SAAADI in the germline V gene.

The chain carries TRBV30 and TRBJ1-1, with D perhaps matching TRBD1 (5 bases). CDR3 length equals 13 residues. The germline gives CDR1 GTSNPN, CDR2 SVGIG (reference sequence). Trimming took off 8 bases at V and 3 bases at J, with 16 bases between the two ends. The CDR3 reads CARREGWYTEAFF. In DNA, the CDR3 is TGTGCCCGCCGGGAGGGGTGGTACACTGAAGCTTTCTTT.